The 14 T cell receptor beta chains reported below all come from one sample, sequenced in a study of response to subunit inactivated influenza vaccine. One entry per CDR3 protein results from TCRdb running MiXCR on the RT-PCR reads. The table has roughly 650,000 distinct CDR3 sequences, around 15% seen once; the top ten hold around 7.6%. The source was PBMCs from blood, collected less than 15 days before vaccination. Source of these receptors: a man over 45 who received an inactivated influenza vaccine.

The chain is built from TRBV12-3 or TRBV12-4 and TRBJ2-2, with a possible D match to TRBD1 (5 bases). Trimming took off 7 bases at V and 11 bases at J, with 17 bases between the two ends. CDR3 length equals 13 residues. CDR3 loop: CASKLEGASELFF. The CDR3 DNA reads as TGTGCCAGCAAATTAGAAGGGGCGAGCGAGCTGTTTTTT.

This chain connects TRBV7-2 to TRBJ2-6; D ambiguous. This CDR3 region has 13 residues. V was pared by 8 bases and J by 0 bases, with 5 bases between. Germline CDR1 and CDR2: SGHTA and FQGNSA. The DNA for the CDR3 is TGTGCCAGCCCCATCTCTGGGGCCAACGTCCTGACTTTC. Its translation: CASPISGANVLTF. Full variable domain (missing parts from reference TRBV7-2 and TRBJ2-6): GAGVSQSPSNKVTEKGKDVELRCDPISGHTALYWYRQSLGQGLEFLIYFQGNSAPDKSGLPSDRFSAERTGGSVSTLTIQRTQQEDSAVYLCASPISGANVLTFGAGSRLTVL.

This clonotype was seen a single time. V and J are TRBV29-1 and TRBJ2-1; maybe TRBD1 (6 bases). The DNA end lines up better with TRBJ2-7; the J call may be wrong. Germline V CDR1 and CDR2: SQVTM, ANQGSEA. The CDR3 is made up of 13 amino acids. CDR3 nucleotide sequence: TGCGGGGTCGGCAGGGGTTCCTACAATGAGCAGTACTTC. This codes for CGVGRGSYNEQYF.

This clonotype was counted between two and nine times. V and J are TRBV6-2 or TRBV6-3 and TRBJ2-7; 7 bases are a match to TRBD2. In germline, CDR1 is MNHEY, CDR2 SVGEGT. The CDR3 length is 13 residues. V trimming: 9 bases; J trimming: 3 bases; junction bases outside the gene matches: 8. For the CDR3, the DNA is TGTGCCAGGTCGGCGGGAGAATGCTACGAGCAGTACTTC. Protein: CARSAGECYEQYF.

This clonotype appeared a few times. The V call is TRBV7-8, the J call TRBJ2-1; 10 nucleotides align to TRBD2. This CDR3 is 16 amino acids long. CDR1 and CDR2 (germline): SGHVS, FQNEAQ. The junction had 6 bases not matched to a gene; V was cut back by 1 base and J by 6 bases. The DNA for the CDR3 is TGTGCCAGCAGCTTAGTAACTAGCGGGATTCCCAATGAGCAGTTCTTC. It encodes CASSLVTSGIPNEQFF.

This clonotype was counted a few times. V gene TRBV7-8 combines with J gene TRBJ2-7; 12 bases align to TRBD2. Unmatched junction bases numbered 4, after V lost 5 bases and J lost 2 bases. Germline loops: CDR1 SGHVS, CDR2 FQNEAQ. The CDR3 spans 15 residues. The CDR3 DNA is TGTGCCAGCAGCCAAAGACTAGCGGGAGCCTACGAGCAGTACTTC. As protein: CASSQRLAGAYEQYF.

This chain connects TRBV5-1 to TRBJ2-5, with TRBD2 matching 7 bases. V dropped 4 bases and J dropped 0; count of bases not matched to a gene: 9. The CDR3 is 16 amino acids. Germline V gives CDR1 SGHRS, CDR2 YFSETQ. CDR3 in DNA: TGCGCCAGCAGCCTCTGGGGGGGGAACCACCAAGAGACCCAGTACTTC. Translating it yields CASSLWGGNHQETQYF.

This clonotype was seen a few times. V usage is TRBV24-1 and J usage is TRBJ1-1; unclear D gene. Germline loops: CDR1 KGHDR, CDR2 SFDVKD. The CDR3 contains 13 residues. V dropped 1 base and J dropped 9 bases, with 11 bases sitting between them. In nucleotides, the CDR3 is TGTGCCACCAGTGATTTTGGCGGCCAAAAAGCTTTCTTT. It specifies CATSDFGGQKAFF.

V gene TRBV6-1 combines with J gene TRBJ2-3; 8 bases map to TRBD2. Germline V CDR1 and CDR2: MNHNS, SASEGT. With V trimmed by 6 bases and J by 6 bases, 8 bases remained unmatched. The CDR3 sequence is 14 residues long. The chain's CDR3 is CASSQSGGLDTQYF. DNA of the CDR3: TGTGCCAGCAGCCAAAGCGGGGGCCTGGATACGCAGTATTTT.

The CDR3 sequence: CAISESIQGARSNQPQHF. The CDR3 bases are TGTGCCATCAGTGAGTCGATCCAGGGGGCTAGGAGCAATCAGCCCCAGCATTTT. The rearrangement uses TRBV10-3 and TRBJ1-5; 8 bases match TRBD1. Looked up from germline, CDR1 is ENHRY and CDR2 is SYGVKD. This CDR3 spans 18 amino acids. Germline trimming cut 0 bases from V and 1 base from J; bases unmatched to any gene: 8.

This clonotype has just a few counts. The chain uses TRBV20-1 and TRBJ2-1; 7 bases line up with TRBD2. This CDR3 spans 14 amino acids. Germline loops: CDR1 DFQATT, CDR2 SNEGSKA (reference sequence). V shed 1 base, J shed 2 bases, and the junction held 2 bases outside the gene matches. CDR3 in DNA: TGCAGTGCTAGAGTTGGGGGGGCCTACAATGAGCAGTTCTTC. Residues: CSARVGGAYNEQFF.

This clonotype appeared a few times. The chain carries TRBV5-1 and TRBJ1-2; D is perhaps TRBD1 (6 bases). The V end was cut by 0 bases, the J end by 6 bases, with 12 bases between. CDR3 length: 14 residues. In germline, CDR1 is SGHRS, CDR2 YFSETQ. The CDR3 DNA follows: TGCGCCAGCAGCTTGGATGGGGGCAGCGATGGCTACACCTTC. It yields the protein CASSLDGGSDGYTF.

This clonotype was counted only a few times. This chain links TRBV12-3 or TRBV12-4 with TRBJ1-5; D is ambiguous. V shed 2 bases and J shed 1 base, with 15 bases lying between them. The CDR3 has 17 residues. The CDR3 sequence is CASSLYAGTVSNQPQHF. DNA of the CDR3: TGTGCCAGCAGTTTATATGCGGGTACAGTGAGCAATCAGCCCCAGCATTTT.

The chain recombines TRBV30 with TRBJ2-3; tentatively, D is TRBD1 or TRBD2 (6 bases each). The CDR3 is 15 amino acids. V was trimmed by 4 bases and J by 6 bases, leaving 20 bases between them. Germline V lookup: CDR1 GTSNPN, CDR2 SVGIG (reference sequence). The CDR3 bases are TGTGCCTGGACGAACGGGGGCATCGATGGGGATACGCAGTATTTT. This encodes CAWTNGGIDGDTQYF.